These 22 T cell receptor beta chains originate from one sample sequenced in a study of T cell repertoires in cytomegalovirus infection. TCRdb recomputed calls from the reads with MiXCR, one row per CDR3 protein. The sample includes approximately 500,000 distinct CDR3 sequences, 15% to 20% of them seen just once. Sequencing was done on a sample of CD8+ T cells from PBMCs. The receptors shown here come from a human donor in good health (CMV status not recorded). Some clones in this sample may be carry-over from other donors' samples.

The chain uses TRBV2 and TRBJ1-1; D gene unclear. The CDR3 is 15 amino acids. Trimming removed 7 bases from V and 1 base from J, with 16 bases in between. From germline, CDR1 is SNHLY and CDR2 FYNNEI. Here the CDR3 reads CASTTTGPGNTEAFF. The CDR3 nucleotides read TGTGCCAGCACTACAACCGGACCGGGGAACACTGAAGCTTTCTTT.

This clonotype was seen at least ten times. V usage is TRBV5-6 and J usage is TRBJ2-7, with TRBD2 identical over 7 bases. This CDR3 is built from 16 residues. Germline CDR1 is SGHDT and CDR2 is YYEEEE. The ends lost 0 bases at V and 2 bases at J; junction bases unmatched: 8. As DNA, the CDR3 is TGTGCCAGCAGCTTGGCTAAGGGAGGGATAGCCTACGAGCAGTACTTC. Translated: CASSLAKGGIAYEQYF. Looking up the rest from reference TRBV5-6 and TRBJ2-7 gives the full variable domain: DAGVTQSPTHLIKTRGQQVTLRCSPKSGHDTVSWYQQALGQGPQFIFQYYEEEERQRGNFPDRFSGHQFPNYSSELNVNALLLGDSALYLCASSLAKGGIAYEQYFGPGTRLTVT.

At least ten counts were recorded for this clonotype. This rearrangement joins TRBV7-8 to TRBJ2-1, with D perhaps TRBD1 or TRBD2 (6 bases each). The CDR3 has 16 amino acids. CDR1 is SGHVS and CDR2 is FQNEAQ in the germline V gene. With 8 bases removed from V and 1 base from J, the gap between germline ends came to 18 bases. The CDR3: CASAVGGSRSYNEQFF. The CDR3, as DNA: TGTGCCAGCGCGGTGGGGGGCTCGCGTTCCTACAATGAGCAGTTCTTC.

This clonotype was picked up a small number of times. This chain joins TRBV4-2 and TRBJ2-3; D uncertain. V was shortened by 3 bases and J by 6 bases, with 10 bases between the two germline ends. The CDR3 is 13 amino acids. The germline gives CDR1 LGHNA, CDR2 YNFKEQ. The CDR3 nucleotides read TGTGCCAGCAGCCACATACCGCGGGATACGCAGTATTTT. Amino acid sequence: CASSHIPRDTQYF.

This clonotype was observed at least ten times. This chain uses TRBV12-3 or TRBV12-4 with TRBJ1-2; maybe TRBD1 (6 bases). Trimming took off 4 bases at V and 6 bases at J, with 15 bases between the two ends. This CDR3 region has 14 residues. CDR3 protein: CASSWAGESHGYTF. Written as DNA, the CDR3 is TGTGCCAGCAGTTGGGCAGGGGAAAGTCATGGCTACACCTTC.

This clonotype has only one observation. This chain joins TRBV25-1 and TRBJ2-2; 7 bases are shared with TRBD2. V trimming: 4 bases; J trimming: 6 bases; junction bases outside the gene matches: 14. The length of the CDR3 is 17 residues. CDR1 and CDR2 from the germline V gene are MGHDK and SYGVNS. This CDR3 is CASSGSQLRTSPGELFF. The CDR3 nucleotides read TGTGCCAGCAGTGGGTCCCAACTCCGGACTAGTCCCGGGGAGCTGTTTTTT.

This clonotype was seen more than once but under ten times. The chain joins TRBV4-1 to TRBJ2-2; D possibly corresponds to TRBD2 (7 bases). CDR1 MGHRA and CDR2 YSYEKL come from the germline V gene. V was trimmed by 4 bases and J by 2 bases, leaving 14 bases between them. There are 16 residues in the CDR3. CDR3 protein: CASSRTGGPNTGELFF. CDR3 nucleotides: TGCGCCAGCAGCCGAACGGGGGGCCCAAACACCGGGGAGCTGTTTTTT.

This clonotype was detected many times. CDR3 in amino acids: CASSFDRDGETQYF. For the CDR3, the DNA is TGTGCCAGCAGCTTCGACAGGGATGGAGAGACCCAGTACTTC. The chain couples TRBV7-2 to TRBJ2-5; 7 nucleotides align to TRBD1. This CDR3 has 14 residues. Losses at the gene ends were 3 bases for V and 4 bases for J; bases not matched to a gene: 5. Germline CDR1 reads SGHTA; CDR2 reads FQGNSA.

The J gene is TRBJ2-7, the V gene TRBV20-1; 9 nucleotides match TRBD2. Germline loops: CDR1 DFQATT, CDR2 SNEGSKA (reference sequence). This CDR3 spans 14 amino acids. The CDR3 sequence: CSAGGTASSYEQYF. The CDR3 DNA follows: TGCAGCGCGGGGGGGACCGCCAGCTCCTACGAGCAGTACTTC.

The CDR3 DNA reads TGTGCCAGCAGTGAAGTAGCGGGGTGGACAGATACGCAGTATTTT. Protein: CASSEVAGWTDTQYF. The chain is built from TRBV2 and TRBJ2-3; 8 bases line up with TRBD2. Germline V gives CDR1 SNHLY, CDR2 FYNNEI. This CDR3 comprises 15 residues. With 1 base clipped from V and 3 bases from J, the junction kept 3 bases outside the gene matches.

Ten or more counts support this clonotype. The rearrangement links TRBV7-9 to TRBJ1-2, with D perhaps matching TRBD1 (6 bases). This CDR3 has 14 amino acids. V shed 5 bases and J shed 4 bases, with 14 bases lying between them. Per the germline V gene, CDR1 is SEHNR and CDR2 is FQNEAQ (reference sequence). For the CDR3, the DNA is TGTGCCAGCAGCGAACAGGGAGCGGGCTATGGCTACACCTTC. The encoded protein is CASSEQGAGYGYTF.

The CDR3 loop reads CASSYLDRVNQPQHF. The CDR3 DNA reads TGTGCCAGCAGTTACCTGGACAGAGTCAATCAGCCCCAGCATTTT. The chain couples TRBV6-6 to TRBJ1-5; tentatively, D is TRBD1 (6 bases). Germline V gene sequence: CDR1 MNHNY, CDR2 SVGAGI (reference sequence). V was pared by 2 bases and J by 3 bases, with 11 bases between. The CDR3 has 15 residues.

The chain recombines TRBV14 with TRBJ1-2; D call uncertain. The length of the CDR3 is 15 residues. Germline V lookup: CDR1 SGHDN, CDR2 FVKESK. V lost 4 bases to trimming and J lost 7 bases, with 19 bases between them. CDR3 in amino acids: CASSLGADARGGYTF. The CDR3 region has the DNA TGTGCCAGCAGCCTCGGAGCGGACGCCCGTGGTGGCTACACCTTC.

V is TRBV12-3 or TRBV12-4 and J is TRBJ2-7; D might be TRBD2 (6 bases). The CDR3 spans 13 residues. Trimming stripped 6 bases from V and 0 bases from J, with 9 bases between. The CDR3 region has the DNA TGTGCCAGCAGCCCGGACTACTCCTACGAGCAGTACTTC. Amino acids: CASSPDYSYEQYF.

In regard to this clonotype: A clone one base away is much larger, so this may be a read error. The rearrangement links TRBV7-3 to TRBJ2-7; D is perhaps TRBD1 (5 bases). The CDR3 has 14 amino acids. The V and J ends lost 4 bases and 5 bases respectively, with 15 bases between them. Germline CDR1 is SGHTA and CDR2 is FQGTGA. As DNA, the CDR3 is TGTGCCAGCAGCTACAGGAGTGGGGCCCACGAGCAGTACTTC. As protein: CASSYRSGAHEQYF.

The chain has TRBV7-9 and TRBJ2-1, with D perhaps given as TRBD1 or TRBD2 (6 bases each). V lost 5 bases and J lost 8, with 28 bases in between. Germline CDR1 and CDR2: SEHNR and FQNEAQ (reference sequence). The CDR3 loop spans 18 amino acids. The CDR3 is CASSPQRGGQREEDEQFF. CDR3 nucleotides: TGTGCCAGCAGCCCCCAGAGAGGGGGTCAAAGGGAGGAGGATGAGCAGTTCTTC.

V usage is TRBV5-1 and J usage is TRBJ1-1; 9 nucleotides line up with TRBD1. Trimming took 4 bases from V and 3 from J; bases not matched to a gene: 10. This CDR3 is built from 16 residues. Per the germline V gene, CDR1 is SGHRS and CDR2 is YFSETQ. The chain's CDR3 is CASSKVVRDRDTEAFF. CDR3 sequence (DNA): TGCGCCAGCAGCAAAGTGGTCCGGGACAGGGACACTGAAGCTTTCTTT.

CDR3: CASIKAGVAFF. DNA of the CDR3: TGTGCCAGCATTAAAGCGGGGGTAGCTTTCTTT. J is TRBJ1-1 and V is TRBV27; TRBD1 might be the D (5 bases). V was cut by 7 bases and J by 10 bases, with 13 bases left in between. CDR1 MNHEY and CDR2 SMNVEV come from the germline V gene (reference sequence). The CDR3 totals 11 residues.

The sample holds a few counts of this clonotype. The CDR3, as DNA: TGCAGTGCCCGTCTTCATCCGGGACTAGCGGGGGCCAAACCTTACAATGAGCAGTTCTTC. This sequence encodes CSARLHPGLAGAKPYNEQFF. This chain connects TRBV20-1 to TRBJ2-1; 14 bases align to TRBD2. Germline V gives CDR1 DFQATT, CDR2 SNEGSKA (reference sequence). The CDR3 has 20 amino acids. With 6 bases clipped from V and 4 bases from J, the junction kept 20 bases outside the gene matches.

This clonotype came up many times. The chain uses TRBV4-1 and TRBJ2-1; D gene ambiguous. This CDR3 has 17 amino acids. Trimming left V 0 bases short and J 0 bases short, with 12 bases between. From germline, CDR1 is MGHRA and CDR2 YSYEKL. DNA of the CDR3: TGCGCCAGCAGCCAAGATCCAGTTTCGAGCTCCTACAATGAGCAGTTCTTC. This gives the protein CASSQDPVSSSYNEQFF.

This chain connects TRBV2 to TRBJ2-1; 8 nucleotides align to TRBD2. V gave up 7 bases and J gave up 7 bases; unmatched junction bases: 6. CDR1 is SNHLY and CDR2 is FYNNEI in the germline V gene. The CDR3 extends over 13 amino acids. CDR3 in DNA: TGTGCCAGCAACCGGGGGGGAAGTAATGAGCAGTTCTTC. Encoded protein: CASNRGGSNEQFF.

The chain combines TRBV19 with TRBJ1-2; D is undetermined. CDR1 and CDR2 (germline): LNHDA, SQIVND (reference sequence). The CDR3 has 13 residues. V was clipped by 1 base and J by 8 bases, with 11 bases between them. CDR3 DNA sequence: TGTGCCAGTAGTATAGGCCTGAGCAGGGGCTACACCTTC. It encodes CASSIGLSRGYTF.